This TCR beta chain is from a study of T cell changes during pregnancy in multiple sclerosis. The V end was cut by 3 bases, the J end by 7 bases, with 11 bases between. The CDR3 length is 13 residues. Germline V gene sequence: CDR1 SGHKS, CDR2 YYEKEE (reference sequence). Profiled with immunoSEQ multiplex PCR; TCRdb holds only in-frame clones, not every one. The sample carries 45,000 to 55,000 clones, 88% recorded once. This sequence joins TRBV5-5 and TRBJ2-1; perhaps TRBD1 as D (6 bases). This sample comprised CD4+ T cells from peripheral blood mononuclear cells, obtained in the second trimester of pregnancy. The receptor was isolated from a female donor with multiple sclerosis, enrolled in a pregnancy study. The CDR3 coding sequence is TGTGCCAGCAGCTCCGTGGGGACAAATGAGCAGTTCTTC. This translates into CASSSVGTNEQFF.